What follows are 4 T cell receptor beta chains derived from one specimen sequenced in a study of blood T cell repertoires in COVID-19. TCRdb's copy holds only in-frame clones and misses some; the assay was immunoSEQ multiplex PCR. The repertoire holds fewer than 400,000 clones, with around 92% as singletons. Material for sequencing was peripheral blood. All receptors derive from a woman in her 30s with COVID-19, enrolled during active disease.

V usage is TRBV5-1 and J usage is TRBJ1-1; 7 bases map to TRBD1. Trimming took 0 bases from V and 9 from J; bases not matched to a gene: 11. There are 15 residues in the CDR3. The germline CDR1 and CDR2 sequences are SGHRS and YFSETQ. The CDR3 loop is CASSLEGGPGQKAFF. The CDR3 nucleotides read TGCGCCAGCAGCTTGGAAGGGGGCCCAGGCCAAAAAGCTTTCTTT.

This chain connects TRBV28 to TRBJ1-5; tentative D call: TRBD1 (6 bases). The CDR3 runs 14 residues. CDR1 MDHEN and CDR2 SYDVKM come from the germline V gene. V was trimmed by 4 bases and J by 7 bases, leaving 14 bases between them. The CDR3 DNA reads as TGTGCCAGCAGTTGGCGGGGGGCTGGGCAGCCCCAGCATTTT. Protein: CASSWRGAGQPQHF.

The genes are TRBV5-1 and TRBJ1-2; D may be TRBD1 (6 bases). V lost 5 bases, J lost 8 bases, and 16 bases lay in between. The length of the CDR3 is 13 residues. Germline V gene sequence: CDR1 SGHRS, CDR2 YFSETQ. CDR3 coding DNA: TGCGCCAGCAGTGGAGACCCCAGGGGCGGCTACACCTTC. Protein: CASSGDPRGGYTF.

V is TRBV7-2 and J is TRBJ2-5; tentatively, D is TRBD1 (8 bases). CDR3 length equals 14 residues. The V end was cut by 3 bases, the J end by 5 bases, with 13 bases between. CDR1 SGHTA and CDR2 FQGNSA come from the germline V gene. In DNA, the CDR3 is TGTGCCAGCAGCTTCACAGGGGGGGGTGAGACCCAGTACTTC. Protein: CASSFTGGGETQYF. Full variable domain (missing parts from reference TRBV7-2 and TRBJ2-5): GAGVSQSPSNKVTEKGKDVELRCDPISGHTALYWYRQSLGQGLEFLIYFQGNSAPDKSGLPSDRFSAERTGGSVSTLTIQRTQQEDSAVYLCASSFTGGGETQYFGPGTRLLVL.